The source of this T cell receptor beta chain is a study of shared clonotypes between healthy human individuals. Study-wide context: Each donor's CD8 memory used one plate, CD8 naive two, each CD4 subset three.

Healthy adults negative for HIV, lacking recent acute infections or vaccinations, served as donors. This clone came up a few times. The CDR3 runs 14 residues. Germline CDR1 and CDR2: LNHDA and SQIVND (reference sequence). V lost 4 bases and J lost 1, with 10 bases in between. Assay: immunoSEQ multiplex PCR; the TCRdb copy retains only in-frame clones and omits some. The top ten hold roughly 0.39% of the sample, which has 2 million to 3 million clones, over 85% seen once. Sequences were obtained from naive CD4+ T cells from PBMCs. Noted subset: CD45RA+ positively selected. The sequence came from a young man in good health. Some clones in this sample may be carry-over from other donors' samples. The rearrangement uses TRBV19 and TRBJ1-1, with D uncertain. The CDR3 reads CASSRRESNTEAFF. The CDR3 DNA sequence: TGTGCCAGTAGTAGGAGGGAATCGAACACTGAAGCTTTCTTT.